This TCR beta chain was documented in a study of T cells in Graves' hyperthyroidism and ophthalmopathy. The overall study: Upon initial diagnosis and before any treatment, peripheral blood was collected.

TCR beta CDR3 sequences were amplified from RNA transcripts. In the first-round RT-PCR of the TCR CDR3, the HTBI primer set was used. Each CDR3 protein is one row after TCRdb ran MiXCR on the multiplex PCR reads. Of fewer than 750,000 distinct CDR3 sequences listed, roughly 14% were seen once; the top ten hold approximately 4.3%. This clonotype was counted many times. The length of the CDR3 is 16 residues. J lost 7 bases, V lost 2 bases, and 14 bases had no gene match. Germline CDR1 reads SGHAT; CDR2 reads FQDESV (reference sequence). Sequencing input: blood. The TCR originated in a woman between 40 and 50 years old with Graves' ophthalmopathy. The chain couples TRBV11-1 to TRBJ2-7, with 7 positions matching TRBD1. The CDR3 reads CASSLSHGTALAEQYF. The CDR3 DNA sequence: TGTGCCAGCAGCTTATCCCACGGGACAGCCCTCGCAGAGCAGTACTTC. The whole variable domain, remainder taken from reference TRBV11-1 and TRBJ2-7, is EAEVAQSPRYKITEKSQAVAFWCDPISGHATLYWYRQILGQGPELLVQFQDESVVDDSQLPKDRFSAERLKGVDSTLKIQPAELGDSAMYLCASSLSHGTALAEQYFGPGTRLTVT.